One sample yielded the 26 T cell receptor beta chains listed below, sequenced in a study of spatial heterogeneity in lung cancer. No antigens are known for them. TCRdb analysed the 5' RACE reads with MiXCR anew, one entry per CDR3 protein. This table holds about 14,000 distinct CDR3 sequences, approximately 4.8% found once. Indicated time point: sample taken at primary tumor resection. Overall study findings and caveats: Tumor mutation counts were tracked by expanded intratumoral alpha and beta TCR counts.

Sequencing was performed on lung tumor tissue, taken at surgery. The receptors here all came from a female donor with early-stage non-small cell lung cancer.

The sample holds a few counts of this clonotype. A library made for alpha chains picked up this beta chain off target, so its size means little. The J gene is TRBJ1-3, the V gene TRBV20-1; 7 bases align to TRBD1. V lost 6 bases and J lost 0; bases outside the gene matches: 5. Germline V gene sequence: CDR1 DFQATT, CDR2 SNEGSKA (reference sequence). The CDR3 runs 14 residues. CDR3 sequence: CSAWDSLSGNTIYF. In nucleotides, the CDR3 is TGCAGTGCATGGGACAGTCTCTCTGGAAACACCATATATTTT.

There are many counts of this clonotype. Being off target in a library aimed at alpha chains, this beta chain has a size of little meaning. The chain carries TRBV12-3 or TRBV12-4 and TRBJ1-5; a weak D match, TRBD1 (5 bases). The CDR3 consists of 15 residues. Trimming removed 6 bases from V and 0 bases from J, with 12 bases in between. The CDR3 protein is CASRGTSSSNQPQHF. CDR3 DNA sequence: TGTGCCAGCAGGGGGACTTCCTCTAGCAATCAGCCCCAGCATTTT.

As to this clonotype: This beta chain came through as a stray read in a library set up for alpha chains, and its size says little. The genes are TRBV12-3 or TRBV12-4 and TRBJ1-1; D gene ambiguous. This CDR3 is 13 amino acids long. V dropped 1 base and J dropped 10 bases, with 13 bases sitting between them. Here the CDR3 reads CASSLDEGGRAFF. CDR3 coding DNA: TGTGCCAGCAGTTTAGACGAGGGAGGGAGAGCTTTCTTT.

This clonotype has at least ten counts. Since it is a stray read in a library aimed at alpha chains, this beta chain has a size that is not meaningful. The CDR3 reads CASSLEGGVRAYEQYF. The CDR3 DNA follows: TGTGCCAGCAGCTTAGAGGGAGGGGTCAGGGCCTACGAGCAGTACTTC. The genes are TRBV7-2 and TRBJ2-7; 7 bases are shared with TRBD2. Per germline, CDR1 SGHTA and CDR2 FQGNSA. With V trimmed by 1 base and J by 2 bases, 8 bases remained unmatched. This CDR3 contains 16 residues.

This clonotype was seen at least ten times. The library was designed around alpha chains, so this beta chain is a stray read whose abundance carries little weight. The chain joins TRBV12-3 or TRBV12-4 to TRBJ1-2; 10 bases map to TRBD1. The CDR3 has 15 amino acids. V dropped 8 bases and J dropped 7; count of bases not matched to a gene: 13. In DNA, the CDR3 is TGTGCCAGCTTAGGACAGGGGGAATATCGCCGTGGCTACACCTTC. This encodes CASLGQGEYRRGYTF.

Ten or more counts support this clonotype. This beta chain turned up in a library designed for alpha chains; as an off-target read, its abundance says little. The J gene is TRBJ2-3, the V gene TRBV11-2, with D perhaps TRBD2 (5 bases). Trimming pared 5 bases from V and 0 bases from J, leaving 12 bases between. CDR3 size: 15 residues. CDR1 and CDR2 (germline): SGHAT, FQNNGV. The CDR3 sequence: CASSPEGSSTDTQYF. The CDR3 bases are TGTGCCAGCAGCCCCGAGGGATCTAGCACAGATACGCAGTATTTT. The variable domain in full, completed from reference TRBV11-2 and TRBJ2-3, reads EAGVAQSPRYKIIEKRQSVAFWCNPISGHATLYWYQQILGQGPKLLIQFQNNGVVDDSQLPKDRFSAERLKGVDSTLKIQPAKLEDSAVYLCASSPEGSSTDTQYFGPGTRLTVL.

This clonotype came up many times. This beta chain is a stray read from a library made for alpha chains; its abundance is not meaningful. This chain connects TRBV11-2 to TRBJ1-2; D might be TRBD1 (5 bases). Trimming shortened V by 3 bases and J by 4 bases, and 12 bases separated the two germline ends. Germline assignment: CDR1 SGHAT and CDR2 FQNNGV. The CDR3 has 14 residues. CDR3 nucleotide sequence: TGTGCCAGCAGCTTTGATGGGGGTAGCTATGGCTACACCTTC. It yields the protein CASSFDGGSYGYTF.

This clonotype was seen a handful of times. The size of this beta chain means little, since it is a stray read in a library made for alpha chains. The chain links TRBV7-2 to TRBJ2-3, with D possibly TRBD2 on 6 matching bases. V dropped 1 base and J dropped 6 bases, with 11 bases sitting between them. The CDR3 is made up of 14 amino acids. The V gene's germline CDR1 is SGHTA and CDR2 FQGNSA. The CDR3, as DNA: TGTGCCAGCAGCTTAGATCCTAGCGTGGATACGCAGTATTTT. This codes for CASSLDPSVDTQYF. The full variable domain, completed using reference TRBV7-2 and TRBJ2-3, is GAGVSQSPSNKVTEKGKDVELRCDPISGHTALYWYRQSLGQGLEFLIYFQGNSAPDKSGLPSDRFSAERTGGSVSTLTIQRTQQEDSAVYLCASSLDPSVDTQYFGPGTRLTVL.

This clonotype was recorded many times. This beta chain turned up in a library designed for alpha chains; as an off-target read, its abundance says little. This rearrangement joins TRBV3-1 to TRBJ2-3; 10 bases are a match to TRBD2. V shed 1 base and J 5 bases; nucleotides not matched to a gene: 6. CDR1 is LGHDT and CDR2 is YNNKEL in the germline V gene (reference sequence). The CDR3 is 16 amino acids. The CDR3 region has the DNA TGTGCCAGCAGCCAAGTTCTAGCGGGGGTAAGAGATACGCAGTATTTT. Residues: CASSQVLAGVRDTQYF.

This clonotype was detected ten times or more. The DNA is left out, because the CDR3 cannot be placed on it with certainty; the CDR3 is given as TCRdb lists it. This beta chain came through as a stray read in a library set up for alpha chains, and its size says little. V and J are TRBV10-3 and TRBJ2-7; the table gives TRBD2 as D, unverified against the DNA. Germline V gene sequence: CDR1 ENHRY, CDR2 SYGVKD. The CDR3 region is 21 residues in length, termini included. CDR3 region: CATGLTSEHFCATGLTSEQYF.

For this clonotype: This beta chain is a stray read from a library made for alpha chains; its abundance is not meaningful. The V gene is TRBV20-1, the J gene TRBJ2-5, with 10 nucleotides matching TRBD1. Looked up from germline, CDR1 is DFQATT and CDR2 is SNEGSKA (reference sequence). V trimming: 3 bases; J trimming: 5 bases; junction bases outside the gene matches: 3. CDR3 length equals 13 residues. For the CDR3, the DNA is TGCAGTGCTAGGACAGGGGGCGGCGAGACCCAGTACTTC. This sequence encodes CSARTGGGETQYF.

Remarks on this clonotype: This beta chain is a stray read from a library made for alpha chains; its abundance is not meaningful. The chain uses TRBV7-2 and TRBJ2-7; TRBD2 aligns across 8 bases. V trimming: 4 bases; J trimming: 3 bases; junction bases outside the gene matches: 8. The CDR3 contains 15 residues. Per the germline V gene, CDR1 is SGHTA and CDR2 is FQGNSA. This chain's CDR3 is CASSSQRGIYYEQYF. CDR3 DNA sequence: TGTGCCAGCAGCTCCCAGCGGGGGATCTACTACGAGCAGTACTTC.

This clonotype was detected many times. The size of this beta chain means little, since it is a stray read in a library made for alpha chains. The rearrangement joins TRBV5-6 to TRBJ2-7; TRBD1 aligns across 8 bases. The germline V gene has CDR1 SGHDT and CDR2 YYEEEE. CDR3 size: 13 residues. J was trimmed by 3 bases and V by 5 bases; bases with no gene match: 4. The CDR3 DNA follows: TGTGCCAGCAGTTCAGGACAGGGCTACGAGCAGTACTTC. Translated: CASSSGQGYEQYF. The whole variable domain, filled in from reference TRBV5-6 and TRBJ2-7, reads DAGVTQSPTHLIKTRGQQVTLRCSPKSGHDTVSWYQQALGQGPQFIFQYYEEEERQRGNFPDRFSGHQFPNYSSELNVNALLLGDSALYLCASSSGQGYEQYFGPGTRLTVT.

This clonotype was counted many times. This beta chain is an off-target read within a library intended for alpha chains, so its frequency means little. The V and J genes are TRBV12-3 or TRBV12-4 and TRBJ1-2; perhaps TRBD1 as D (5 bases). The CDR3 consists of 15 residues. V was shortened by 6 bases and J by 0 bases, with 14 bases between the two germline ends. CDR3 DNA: TGTGCCAGCAGAAGAGGGGTGTCAGCTAACTATGGCTACACCTTC. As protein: CASRRGVSANYGYTF.

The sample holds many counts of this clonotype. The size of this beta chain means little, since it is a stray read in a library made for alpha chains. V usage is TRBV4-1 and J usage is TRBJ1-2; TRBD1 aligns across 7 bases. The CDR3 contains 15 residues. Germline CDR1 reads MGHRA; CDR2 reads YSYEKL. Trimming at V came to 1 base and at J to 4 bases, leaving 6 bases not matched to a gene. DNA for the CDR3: TGCGCCAGCAGCCAAGCCAGACAGGGCCCCTATGGCTACACCTTC. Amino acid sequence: CASSQARQGPYGYTF.

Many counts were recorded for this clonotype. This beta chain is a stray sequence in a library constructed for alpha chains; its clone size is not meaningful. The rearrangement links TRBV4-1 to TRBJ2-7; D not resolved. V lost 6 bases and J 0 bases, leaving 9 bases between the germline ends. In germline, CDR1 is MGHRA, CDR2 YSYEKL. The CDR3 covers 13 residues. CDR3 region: CASSPGSSYEQYF. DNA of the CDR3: TGCGCCAGCAGTCCAGGCAGCTCCTACGAGCAGTACTTC.

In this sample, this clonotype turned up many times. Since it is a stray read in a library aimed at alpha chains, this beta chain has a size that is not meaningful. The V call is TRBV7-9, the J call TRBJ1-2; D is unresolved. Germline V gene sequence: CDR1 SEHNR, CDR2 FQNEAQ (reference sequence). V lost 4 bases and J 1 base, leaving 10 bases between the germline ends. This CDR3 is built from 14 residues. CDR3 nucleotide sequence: TGTGCCAGCAGCTCCCGGACGGGTAACTATGGCTACACCTTC. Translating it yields CASSSRTGNYGYTF.

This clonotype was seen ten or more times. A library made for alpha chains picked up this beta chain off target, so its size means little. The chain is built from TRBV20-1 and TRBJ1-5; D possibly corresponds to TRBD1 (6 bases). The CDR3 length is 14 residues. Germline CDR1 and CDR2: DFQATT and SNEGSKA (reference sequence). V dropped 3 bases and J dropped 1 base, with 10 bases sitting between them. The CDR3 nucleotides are TGCAGTGCTAGTCCGGGACAAAGCAATCAGCCCCAGCATTTT. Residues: CSASPGQSNQPQHF.

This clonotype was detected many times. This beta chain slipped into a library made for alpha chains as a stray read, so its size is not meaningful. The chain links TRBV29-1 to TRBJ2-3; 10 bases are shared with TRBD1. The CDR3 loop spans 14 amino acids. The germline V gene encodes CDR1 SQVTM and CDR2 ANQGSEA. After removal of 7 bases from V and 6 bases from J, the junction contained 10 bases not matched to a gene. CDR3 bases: TGCAGCGCATCTTGGACAGGGGGGACGGATACGCAGTATTTT. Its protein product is CSASWTGGTDTQYF.

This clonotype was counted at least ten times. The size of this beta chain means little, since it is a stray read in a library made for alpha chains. The CDR3: CAISESGGWTEAFF. CDR3 DNA sequence: TGTGCCATCAGTGAGTCGGGGGGCTGGACTGAAGCTTTCTTT. The chain couples TRBV10-3 to TRBJ1-1, with D perhaps matching TRBD1 (6 bases). V lost 0 bases to trimming and J lost 5 bases, with 10 bases between them. CDR3 length equals 14 residues. Germline CDR1 ENHRY, CDR2 SYGVKD.

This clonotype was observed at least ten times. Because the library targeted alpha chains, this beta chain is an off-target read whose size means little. CDR3 loop: CASSLRGTGNTEAFF. The CDR3 DNA follows: TGTGCCAGCAGTTTAAGAGGGACAGGGAATACTGAAGCTTTCTTT. The chain joins TRBV12-3 or TRBV12-4 to TRBJ1-1, with 9 bases that match TRBD1. This CDR3 has 15 amino acids. Trimming took 2 bases from V and 5 from J; bases not matched to a gene: 6.

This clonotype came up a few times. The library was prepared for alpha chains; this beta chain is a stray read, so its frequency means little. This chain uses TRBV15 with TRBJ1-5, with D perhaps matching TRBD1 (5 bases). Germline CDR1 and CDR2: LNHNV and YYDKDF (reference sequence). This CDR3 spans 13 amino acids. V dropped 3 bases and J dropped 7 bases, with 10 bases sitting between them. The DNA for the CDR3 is TGTGCCACCAGCAGCAGGGAGAAACAGCCCCAGCATTTT. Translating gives CATSSREKQPQHF.

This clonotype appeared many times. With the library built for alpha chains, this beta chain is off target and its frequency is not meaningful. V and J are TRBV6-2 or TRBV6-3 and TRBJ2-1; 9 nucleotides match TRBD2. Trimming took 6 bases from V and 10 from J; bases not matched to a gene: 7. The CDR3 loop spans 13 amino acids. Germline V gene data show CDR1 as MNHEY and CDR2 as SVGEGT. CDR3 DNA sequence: TGTGCCAGCAGGGTAGCGGGGGTAAGGGAGCAGTTCTTC. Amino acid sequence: CASRVAGVREQFF.

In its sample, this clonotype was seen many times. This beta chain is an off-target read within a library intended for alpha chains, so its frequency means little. As DNA, the CDR3 is TGTGCCAGCAGTCCCTCGTATCGTCAGGGTCCTCAACACGAGCAGTACTTC. As protein: CASSPSYRQGPQHEQYF. The chain combines TRBV6-2 or TRBV6-3 with TRBJ2-7; possible D gene TRBD1, 5 bases. Germline V CDR1 and CDR2: MNHEY, SVGEGT. With 5 bases removed from V and 5 bases from J, the gap between germline ends came to 25 bases. The CDR3 loop spans 17 amino acids.

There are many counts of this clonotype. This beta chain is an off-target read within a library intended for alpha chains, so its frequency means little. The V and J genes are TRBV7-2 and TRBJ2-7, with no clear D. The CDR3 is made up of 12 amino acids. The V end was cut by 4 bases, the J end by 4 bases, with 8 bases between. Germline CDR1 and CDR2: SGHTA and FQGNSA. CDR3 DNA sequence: TGTGCCAGCAGCTCCGTCGGGTACGAGCAGTACTTC. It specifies CASSSVGYEQYF.

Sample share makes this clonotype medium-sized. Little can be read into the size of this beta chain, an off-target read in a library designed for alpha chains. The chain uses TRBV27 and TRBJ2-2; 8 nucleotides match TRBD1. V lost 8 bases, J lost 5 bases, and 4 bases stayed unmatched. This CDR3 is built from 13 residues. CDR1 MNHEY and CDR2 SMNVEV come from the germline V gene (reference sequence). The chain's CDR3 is CASAGQGTGELFF. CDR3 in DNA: TGTGCCAGCGCCGGACAGGGAACCGGGGAGCTGTTTTTT.